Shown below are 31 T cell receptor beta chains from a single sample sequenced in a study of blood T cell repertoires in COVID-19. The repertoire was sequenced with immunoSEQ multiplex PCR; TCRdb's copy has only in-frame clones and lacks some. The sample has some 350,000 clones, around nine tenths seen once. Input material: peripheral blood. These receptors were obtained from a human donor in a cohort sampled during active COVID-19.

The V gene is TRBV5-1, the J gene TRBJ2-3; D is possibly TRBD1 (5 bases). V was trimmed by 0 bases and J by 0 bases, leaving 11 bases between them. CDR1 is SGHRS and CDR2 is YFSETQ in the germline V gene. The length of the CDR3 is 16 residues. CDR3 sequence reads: CASSLEPGRSTDTQYF. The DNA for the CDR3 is TGCGCCAGCAGCTTGGAGCCAGGGCGGAGCACAGATACGCAGTATTTT. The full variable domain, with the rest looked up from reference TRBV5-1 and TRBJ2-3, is KAGVTQTPRYLIKTRGQQVTLSCSPISGHRSVSWYQQTPGQGLQFLFEYFSETQRNKGNFPGRFSGRQFSNSRSEMNVSTLELGDSALYLCASSLEPGRSTDTQYFGPGTRLTVL.

The CDR3 DNA reads TGTGCCAGTAGTAATATGCCTAGCGGGGGATTGGATGAGCAGTTCTTC. Its protein product is CASSNMPSGGLDEQFF. The genes are TRBV19 and TRBJ2-1, with TRBD2 identical over 10 bases. The germline gives CDR1 LNHDA, CDR2 SQIVND (reference sequence). Trimming removed 4 bases from V and 8 bases from J; junction bases left unmatched: 11. CDR3 size: 16 residues. Drawing the rest from reference TRBV19 and TRBJ2-1, the complete variable domain is DGGITQSPKYLFRKEGQNVTLSCEQNLNHDAMYWYRQDPGQGLRLIYYSQIVNDFQKGDIAEGYSVSREKKESFPLTVTSAQKNPTAFYLCASSNMPSGGLDEQFFGPGTRLTVL.

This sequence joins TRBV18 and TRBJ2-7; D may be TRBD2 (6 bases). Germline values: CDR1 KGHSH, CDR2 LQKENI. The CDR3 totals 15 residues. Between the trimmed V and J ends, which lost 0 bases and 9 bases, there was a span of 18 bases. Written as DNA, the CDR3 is TGTGCCAGCTCACCACCGGGGGGTAGATACGAGCGGCAGTACTTC. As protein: CASSPPGGRYERQYF.

This CDR3 reads CASTGQGARGYGYTF. The CDR3 nucleotides are TGTGCCAGTACGGGACAGGGGGCGCGAGGCTATGGCTACACCTTC. The chain is built from TRBV19 and TRBJ1-2; 12 bases fit TRBD1. Per the germline V gene, CDR1 is LNHDA and CDR2 is SQIVND (reference sequence). The CDR3 is 15 residues long. Trimming at V came to 7 bases and at J to 4 bases, leaving 7 bases not matched to a gene.

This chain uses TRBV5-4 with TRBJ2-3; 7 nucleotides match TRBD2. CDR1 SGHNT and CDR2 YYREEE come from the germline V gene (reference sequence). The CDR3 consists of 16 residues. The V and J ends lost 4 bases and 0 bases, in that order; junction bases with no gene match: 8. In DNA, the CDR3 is TGTGCCAGCAGCCGGCCTAGCGGAACTAGCACAGATACGCAGTATTTT. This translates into CASSRPSGTSTDTQYF.

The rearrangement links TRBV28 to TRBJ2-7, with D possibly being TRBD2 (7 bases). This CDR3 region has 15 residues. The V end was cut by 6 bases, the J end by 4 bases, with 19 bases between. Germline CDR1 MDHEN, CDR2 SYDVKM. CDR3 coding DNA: TGTGCCAGCAGAACCTCAGGGGCGGGAGAGTACGAGCAGTACTTC. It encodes CASRTSGAGEYEQYF.

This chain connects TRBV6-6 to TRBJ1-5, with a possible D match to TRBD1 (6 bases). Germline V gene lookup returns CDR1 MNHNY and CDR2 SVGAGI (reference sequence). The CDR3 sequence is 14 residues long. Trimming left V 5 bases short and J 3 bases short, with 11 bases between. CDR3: CASSPDSFNQPQHF. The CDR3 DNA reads TGTGCCAGCAGTCCGGACAGCTTCAATCAGCCCCAGCATTTT.

CDR3 amino acids: CASSQESAGSAQYF. CDR3 nucleotide sequence: TGTGCCAGCAGCCAAGAGTCGGCGGGATCGGCGCAGTACTTC. The genes are TRBV3-1 (or the pseudogene TRBV3-2) and TRBJ2-7; D is perhaps TRBD2 (6 bases). CDR3 length: 14 residues. Trimming pared 0 bases from V and 9 bases from J, leaving 15 bases between. The germline V gene has CDR1 LGHDT and CDR2 YNNKEL (reference sequence).

CDR3 region: CASSKIRDSVEKLFF. The CDR3 DNA is TGTGCCAGCTCGAAGATCCGGGACAGTGTTGAAAAACTGTTTTTT. V is TRBV18 and J is TRBJ1-4; 7 bases fit TRBD1. The trim removed 6 bases at V and 7 bases at J, leaving 11 bases unmatched. Germline V CDR1 and CDR2: KGHSH, LQKENI. This CDR3 region has 15 residues.

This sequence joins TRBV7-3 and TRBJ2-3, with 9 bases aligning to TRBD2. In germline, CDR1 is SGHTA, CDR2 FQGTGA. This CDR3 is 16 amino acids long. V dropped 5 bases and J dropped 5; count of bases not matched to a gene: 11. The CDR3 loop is CASSLLGGGAEDTQYF. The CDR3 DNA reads TGTGCCAGCAGCCTCCTGGGCGGGGGGGCCGAAGATACGCAGTATTTT.

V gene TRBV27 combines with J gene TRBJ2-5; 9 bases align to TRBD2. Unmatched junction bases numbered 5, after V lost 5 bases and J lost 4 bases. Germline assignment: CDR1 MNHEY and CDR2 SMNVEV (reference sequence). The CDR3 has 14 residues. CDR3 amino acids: CASSSGGFPETQYF. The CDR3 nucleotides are TGTGCCAGCAGTAGCGGGGGGTTCCCAGAGACCCAGTACTTC.

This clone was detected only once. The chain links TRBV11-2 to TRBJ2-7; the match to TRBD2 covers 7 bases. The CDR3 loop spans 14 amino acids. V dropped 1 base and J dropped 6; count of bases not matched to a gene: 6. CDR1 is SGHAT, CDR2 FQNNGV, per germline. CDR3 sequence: CASSLGPSGGEQYF. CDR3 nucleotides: TGTGCCAGCAGCTTAGGGCCATCGGGAGGCGAGCAGTACTTC.

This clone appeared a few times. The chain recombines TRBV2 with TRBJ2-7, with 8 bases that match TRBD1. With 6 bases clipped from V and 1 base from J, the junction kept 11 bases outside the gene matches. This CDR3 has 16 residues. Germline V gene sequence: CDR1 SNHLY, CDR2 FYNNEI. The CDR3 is CASSWGDRGFSYEQYF. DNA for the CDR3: TGTGCCAGCAGCTGGGGCGACAGGGGATTTTCCTACGAGCAGTACTTC. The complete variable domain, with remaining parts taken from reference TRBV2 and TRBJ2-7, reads EPEVTQTPSHQVTQMGQEVILRCVPISNHLYFYWYRQILGQKVEFLVSFYNNEISEKSEIFDDQFSVERPDGSNFTLKIRSTKLEDSAMYFCASSWGDRGFSYEQYFGPGTRLTVT.

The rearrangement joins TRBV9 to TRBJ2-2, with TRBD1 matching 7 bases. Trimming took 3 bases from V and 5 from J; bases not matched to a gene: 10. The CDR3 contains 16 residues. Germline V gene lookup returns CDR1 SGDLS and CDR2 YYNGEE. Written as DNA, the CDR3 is TGTGCCAGCAGCGCCCAGGGACAGTCCTGGACCGGGGAGCTGTTTTTT. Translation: CASSAQGQSWTGELFF.

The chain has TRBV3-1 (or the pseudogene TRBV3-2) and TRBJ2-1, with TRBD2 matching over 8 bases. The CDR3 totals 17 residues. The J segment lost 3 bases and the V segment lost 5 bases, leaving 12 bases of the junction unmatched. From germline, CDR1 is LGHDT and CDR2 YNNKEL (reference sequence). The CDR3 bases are TGTGCCAGCAGCTTCACTCGGGGGGGGCTAAGCTACAATGAGCAGTTCTTC. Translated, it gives CASSFTRGGLSYNEQFF.

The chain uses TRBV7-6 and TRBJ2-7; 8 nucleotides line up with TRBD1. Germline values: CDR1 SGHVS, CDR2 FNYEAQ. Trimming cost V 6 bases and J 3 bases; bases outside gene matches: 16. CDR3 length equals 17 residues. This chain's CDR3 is CASSFKPLGTGSYEQYF. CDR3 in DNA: TGTGCCAGCAGTTTTAAGCCCCTCGGGACAGGCAGCTACGAGCAGTACTTC.

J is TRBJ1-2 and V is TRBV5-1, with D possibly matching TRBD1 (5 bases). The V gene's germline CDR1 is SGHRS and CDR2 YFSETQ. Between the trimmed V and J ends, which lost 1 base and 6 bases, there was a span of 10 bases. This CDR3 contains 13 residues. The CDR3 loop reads CASSLTRADGYTF. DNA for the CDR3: TGCGCCAGCAGCTTGACCAGGGCGGATGGCTACACCTTC.

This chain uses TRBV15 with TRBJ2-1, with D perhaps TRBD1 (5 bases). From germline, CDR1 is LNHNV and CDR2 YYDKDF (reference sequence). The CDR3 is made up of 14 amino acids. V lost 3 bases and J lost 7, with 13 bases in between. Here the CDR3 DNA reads TGTGCCACCAGCAGGAGCCCTTCAGGGAATGAGCAGTTCTTC. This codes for CATSRSPSGNEQFF. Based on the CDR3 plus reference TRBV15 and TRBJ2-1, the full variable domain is DAMVIQNPRYQVTQFGKPVTLSCSQTLNHNVMYWYQQKSSQAPKLLFHYYDKDFNNEADTPDNFQSRRPNTSFCFLDIRSPGLGDTAMYLCATSRSPSGNEQFFGPGTRLTVL.

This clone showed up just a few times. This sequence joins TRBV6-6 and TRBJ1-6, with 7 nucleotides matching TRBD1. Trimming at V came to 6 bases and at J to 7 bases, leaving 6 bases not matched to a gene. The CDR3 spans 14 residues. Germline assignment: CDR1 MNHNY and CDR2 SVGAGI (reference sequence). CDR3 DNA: TGTGCCAGCAGGCCGACAGGGTCCAATTCACCCCTCCACTTT. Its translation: CASRPTGSNSPLHF.

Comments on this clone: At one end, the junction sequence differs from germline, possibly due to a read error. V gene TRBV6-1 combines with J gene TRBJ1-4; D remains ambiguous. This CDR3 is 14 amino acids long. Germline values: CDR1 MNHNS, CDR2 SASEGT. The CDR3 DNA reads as TGTGCCAGCAGTGAAGTAGCAGAGAATGGAAAACTGTTTTTT. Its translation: CASSEVAENGKLFF.

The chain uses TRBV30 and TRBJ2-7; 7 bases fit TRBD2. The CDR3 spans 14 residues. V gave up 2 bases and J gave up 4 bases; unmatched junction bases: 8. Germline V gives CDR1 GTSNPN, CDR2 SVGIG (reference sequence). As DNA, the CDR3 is TGTGCCTGGAGTTATGGCGGGAGTGGTTACGAGCAGTACTTC. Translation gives CAWSYGGSGYEQYF.

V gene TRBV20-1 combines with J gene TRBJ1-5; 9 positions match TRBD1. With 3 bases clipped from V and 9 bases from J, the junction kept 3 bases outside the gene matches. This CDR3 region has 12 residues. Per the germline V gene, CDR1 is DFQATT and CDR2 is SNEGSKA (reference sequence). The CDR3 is CSASGTGRPQHF. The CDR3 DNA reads TGCAGTGCTAGTGGGACAGGGCGGCCCCAGCATTTT.

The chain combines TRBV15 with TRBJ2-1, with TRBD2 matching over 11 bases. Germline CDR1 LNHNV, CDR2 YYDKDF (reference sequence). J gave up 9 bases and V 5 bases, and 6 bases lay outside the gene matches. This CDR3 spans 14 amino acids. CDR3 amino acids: CATSGSGRDGEQFF. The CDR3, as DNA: TGTGCCACCAGCGGTAGCGGGAGGGACGGTGAGCAGTTCTTC.

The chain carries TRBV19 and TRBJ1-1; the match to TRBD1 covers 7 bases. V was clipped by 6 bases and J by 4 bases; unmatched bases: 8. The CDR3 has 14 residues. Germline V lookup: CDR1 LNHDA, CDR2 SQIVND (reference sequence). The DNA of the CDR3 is TGTGCCAGTAGGGGACAGCCCTGGGGCACTGAAGCTTTCTTT. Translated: CASRGQPWGTEAFF.

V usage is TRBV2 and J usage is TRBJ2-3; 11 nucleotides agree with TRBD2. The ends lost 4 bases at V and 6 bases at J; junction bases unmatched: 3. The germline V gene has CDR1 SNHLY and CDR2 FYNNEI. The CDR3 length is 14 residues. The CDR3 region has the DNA TGTGCCAGCAGTGTTCTAGCGGGGGGCGATACGCAGTATTTT. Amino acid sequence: CASSVLAGGDTQYF. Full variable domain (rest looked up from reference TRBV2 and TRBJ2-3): EPEVTQTPSHQVTQMGQEVILRCVPISNHLYFYWYRQILGQKVEFLVSFYNNEISEKSEIFDDQFSVERPDGSNFTLKIRSTKLEDSAMYFCASSVLAGGDTQYFGPGTRLTVL.

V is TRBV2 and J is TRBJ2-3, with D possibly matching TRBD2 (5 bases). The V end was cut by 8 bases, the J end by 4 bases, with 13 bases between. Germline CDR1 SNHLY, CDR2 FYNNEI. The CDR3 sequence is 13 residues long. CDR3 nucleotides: TGTGCCAGCGCTACGACGCGGGCAGATACGCAGTATTTT. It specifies CASATTRADTQYF.

Here the CDR3 DNA reads TGTGCCAGCAGCTTCGCACTCGGGACTAGCGGCTACGAGCAGTACTTC. Its protein product is CASSFALGTSGYEQYF. The chain carries TRBV11-2 and TRBJ2-7; 11 positions agree with TRBD2. The CDR3 consists of 16 residues. Germline V gene data show CDR1 as SGHAT and CDR2 as FQNNGV. J gave up 3 bases and V 3 bases, and 7 bases lay outside the gene matches. Variable domain in full (rest from reference TRBV11-2 and TRBJ2-7): EAGVAQSPRYKIIEKRQSVAFWCNPISGHATLYWYQQILGQGPKLLIQFQNNGVVDDSQLPKDRFSAERLKGVDSTLKIQPAKLEDSAVYLCASSFALGTSGYEQYFGPGTRLTVT.

CDR3 DNA sequence: TGTGCCAGCAGTTTAGGAGGGAATACGCAGTATTTT. Encoded protein: CASSLGGNTQYF. The V and J genes are TRBV27 and TRBJ2-3, with D possibly matching TRBD2 (6 bases). The length of the CDR3 is 12 residues. V gave up 2 bases and J gave up 7 bases, with 7 bases separating them. Germline values: CDR1 MNHEY, CDR2 SMNVEV (reference sequence).

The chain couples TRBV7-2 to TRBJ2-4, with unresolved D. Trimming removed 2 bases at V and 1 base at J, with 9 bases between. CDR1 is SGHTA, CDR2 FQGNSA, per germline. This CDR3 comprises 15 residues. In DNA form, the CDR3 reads TGTGCCAGCAGCTTACCCGACGGGGCCAAAAACATTCAGTACTTC. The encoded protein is CASSLPDGAKNIQYF.

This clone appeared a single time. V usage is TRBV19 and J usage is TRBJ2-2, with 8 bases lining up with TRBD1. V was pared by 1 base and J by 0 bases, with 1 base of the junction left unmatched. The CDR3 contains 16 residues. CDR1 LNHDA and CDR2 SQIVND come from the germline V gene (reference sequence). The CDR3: CASSIGQGSNTGELFF. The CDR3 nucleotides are TGTGCCAGTAGTATAGGACAGGGGTCGAACACCGGGGAGCTGTTTTTT. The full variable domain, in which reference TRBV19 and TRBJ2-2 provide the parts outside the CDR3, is DGGITQSPKYLFRKEGQNVTLSCEQNLNHDAMYWYRQDPGQGLRLIYYSQIVNDFQKGDIAEGYSVSREKKESFPLTVTSAQKNPTAFYLCASSIGQGSNTGELFFGEGSRLTVL.

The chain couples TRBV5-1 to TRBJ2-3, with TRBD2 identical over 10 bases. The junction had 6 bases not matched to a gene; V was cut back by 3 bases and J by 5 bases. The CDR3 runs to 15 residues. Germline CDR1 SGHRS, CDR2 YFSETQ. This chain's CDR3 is CASSSLAGGGDTQYF. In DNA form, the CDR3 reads TGCGCCAGCAGCTCGTTAGCGGGAGGCGGAGATACGCAGTATTTT.